This T cell receptor (beta chain) was observed in a study of blood T cells in healthy people across ages. General study results and limits: Whereas aged donors had fewer naive CD4+ cells, long-lived donors had more of them and higher diversity. A conclusive naive versus antigen-experienced comparison was prevented by the unsorted PBMCs.

Healthy Caucasians from Russia aged roughly 6 to 95 served as donors. The amount of total RNA extracted per sample was at least 5 micrograms. Turning to this clonotype: Its antigen is as yet unknown.

The CDR3 runs to 16 residues. Unmatched junction bases numbered 11, after V lost 5 bases and J lost 2 bases. The germline V gene has CDR1 SEHNR and CDR2 FQNEAQ (reference sequence). A second PCR, run for roughly 6 to 11 cycles, used a sample-barcoded 5' primer plus a J-beta primer mix. TCRdb re-called the 5' RACE reads with MiXCR, one entry per CDR3 protein. The data contain 1 million or so distinct CDR3 sequences, over 35% of them singletons. Sequencing was carried out using blood. This sequence originates from a woman aged 55-70 years in good health. This rearrangement joins TRBV7-9 to TRBJ1-2; TRBD1 matches at 7 bases. CDR3 in amino acids: CASSHPYRGRNYGYTF. The CDR3 bases are TGTGCCAGCAGCCACCCCTACAGGGGTCGGAACTATGGCTACACCTTC.